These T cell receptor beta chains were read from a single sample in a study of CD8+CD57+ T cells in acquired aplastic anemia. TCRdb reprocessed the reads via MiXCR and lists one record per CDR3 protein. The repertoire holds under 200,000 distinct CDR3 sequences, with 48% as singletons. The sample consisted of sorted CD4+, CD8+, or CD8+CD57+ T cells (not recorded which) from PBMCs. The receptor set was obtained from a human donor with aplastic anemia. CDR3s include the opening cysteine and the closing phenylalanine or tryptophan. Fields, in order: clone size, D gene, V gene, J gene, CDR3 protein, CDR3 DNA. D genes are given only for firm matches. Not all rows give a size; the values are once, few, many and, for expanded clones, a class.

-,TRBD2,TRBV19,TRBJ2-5,CASSITGGQETQYF,TGTGCCAGTAGTATTACGGGGGGCCAAGAGACCCAGTACTTC
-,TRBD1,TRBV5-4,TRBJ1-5,CASSSDRGDFSNQPQHF,TGTGCCAGCAGCTCGGACAGGGGGGACTTTAGCAATCAGCCCCAGCATTTT
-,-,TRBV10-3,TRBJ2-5,CASSEPGKRETQYF,TGTGCCAGCAGTGAACCGGGGAAAAGGGAGACCCAGTACTTC
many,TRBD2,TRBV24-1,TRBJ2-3,CATSDAAGGHADTQYF,TGTGCCACCAGTGATGCAGCGGGAGGGCACGCAGATACGCAGTATTTT
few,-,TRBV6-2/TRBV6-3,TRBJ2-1,CASSYSGQRRRVGDEQFF,TGTGCCAGCAGTTACTCAGGTCAGCGGAGGAGGGTCGGCGATGAGCAGTTCTTC
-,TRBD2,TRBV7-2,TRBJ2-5,CASSLEGGGSKTQYF,TGTGCCAGCAGCTTAGAGGGCGGGGGGTCGAAGACCCAGTACTTC
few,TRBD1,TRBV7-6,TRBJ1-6,CASSPSDRGRLPLHF,TGTGCCAGCAGCCCAAGTGACAGGGGGCGCCTACCCCTCCACTTT
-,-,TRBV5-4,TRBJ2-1,CVSSFSRLTYNEQFF,TGTGTCAGCAGCTTTTCCCGACTTACCTACAATGAGCAGTTCTTC
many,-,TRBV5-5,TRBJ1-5,CASSLGPLVQPQHF,TGTGCCAGCAGCTTGGGACCTTTAGTTCAGCCCCAGCATTTT
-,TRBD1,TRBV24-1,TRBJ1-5,CATSGKGAQPQHF,TGTGCCACCAGTGGGAAGGGGGCACAGCCCCAGCATTTT
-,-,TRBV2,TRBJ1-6,CAKGNFQDSPLHF,TGTGCCAAAGGGAACTTTCAGGACTCACCCCTCCACTTT
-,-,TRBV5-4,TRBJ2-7,CASSLGRQPNYEQYF,TGTGCCAGCAGCTTGGGGCGGCAGCCGAACTACGAGCAGTACTTC
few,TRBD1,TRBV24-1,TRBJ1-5,CATSGQGADQPQHF,TGTGCCACCAGTGGGCAGGGGGCAGATCAGCCCCAGCATTTT
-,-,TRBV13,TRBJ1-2,CASSPGLYGYTF,TGTGCCAGCAGCCCTGGGCTGTATGGCTACACCTTC
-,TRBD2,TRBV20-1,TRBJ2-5,CSASALSSREIEETQYF,TGCAGTGCTAGCGCGCTCTCGTCGCGGGAGATTGAAGAGACCCAGTACTTC
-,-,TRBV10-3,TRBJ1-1,CAISERGRSTEAFF,TGTGCCATCAGTGAAAGGGGTAGAAGCACTGAAGCTTTCTTT
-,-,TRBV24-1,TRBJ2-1,CATSDFVRDEQFF,TGTGCCACCAGTGATTTCGTCAGGGATGAGCAGTTCTTC
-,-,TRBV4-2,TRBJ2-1,CASSQDTGSYNEQFF,TGTGCCAGCAGCCAAGATACTGGGTCCTACAATGAGCAGTTCTTC
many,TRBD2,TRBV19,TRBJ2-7,CASSIRSSGSYEQYF,TGTGCCAGTAGTATAAGGAGTAGCGGGAGCTACGAGCAGTACTTC
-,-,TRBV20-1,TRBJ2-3,CSARVLGKGADTQYF,TGCAGTGCTAGAGTGCTCGGGAAGGGTGCAGATACGCAGTATTTT
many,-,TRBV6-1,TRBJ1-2,CASSLRGWEMENGYTF,TGTGCCAGCAGCCTAAGGGGATGGGAGATGGAGAATGGCTACACCTTC
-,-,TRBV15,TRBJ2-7,CATSTRTTGSEQYF,TGTGCCACCAGCACTAGGACTACAGGGTCCGAGCAGTACTTC
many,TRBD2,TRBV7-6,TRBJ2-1,CASSTSGQSEQFF,TGTGCCAGCAGCACTAGCGGGCAGAGTGAGCAGTTCTTC
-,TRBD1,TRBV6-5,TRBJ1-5,CASSYGQVSGNQPQHF,TGTGCCAGCAGTTACGGACAGGTGAGCGGCAATCAGCCCCAGCATTTT
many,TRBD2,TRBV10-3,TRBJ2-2,CAISERAGVKTGELFF,TGTGCCATCAGTGAGCGCGCGGGGGTAAAGACCGGGGAGCTGTTTTTT
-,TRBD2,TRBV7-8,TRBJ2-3,CASSAGASNTQYF,TGTGCCTCATCAGCGGGAGCTTCGAATACGCAGTATTTT
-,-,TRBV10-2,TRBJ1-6,CATQQGSYNSPLHF,TGCGCCACCCAACAGGGCAGCTATAATTCACCCCTCCACTTT
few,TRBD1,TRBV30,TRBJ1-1,CAGTGGPHTEAFF,TGTGCCGGGACAGGGGGCCCCCACACTGAAGCTTTCTTT
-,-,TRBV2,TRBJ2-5,CASSGTVKETQYF,TGTGCCAGCAGCGGAACGGTTAAAGAGACCCAGTACTTC
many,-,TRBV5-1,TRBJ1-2,CASSQRTEDSRYTF,TGCGCCAGCAGCCAAAGGACGGAGGACTCCCGCTACACCTTC
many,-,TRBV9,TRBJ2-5,CASSVGLWAETQYF,TGTGCCAGCAGCGTAGGCCTCTGGGCAGAGACCCAGTACTTC
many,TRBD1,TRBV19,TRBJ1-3,CASRPGTAGGDTIYF,TGTGCCAGTAGGCCCGGGACAGCTGGAGGGGACACCATATATTTT
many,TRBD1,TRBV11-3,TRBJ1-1,CASSWTGDNTEAFF,TGTGCCAGCAGCTGGACAGGGGATAACACTGAAGCTTTCTTT
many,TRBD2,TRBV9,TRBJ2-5,CASSLKAGPGGTQYF,TGTGCCAGCAGCTTAAAAGCGGGACCCGGAGGGACCCAGTACTTC
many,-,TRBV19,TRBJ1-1,CASSINGGGTEAFF,TGTGCCAGTAGTATAAACGGGGGTGGCACTGAAGCTTTCTTT
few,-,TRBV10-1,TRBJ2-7,CASSEAGRTASYEQYF,TGCGCCAGCAGTGAAGCTGGGAGGACGGCGTCCTACGAGCAGTACTTC
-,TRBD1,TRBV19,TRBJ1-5,CASIRGNEHF,TGTGCCAGTATCAGGGGGAATGAGCATTTT
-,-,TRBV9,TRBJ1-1,CASSVVWGGHLNTEAFF,TGTGCCAGCAGCGTAGTGTGGGGAGGACATCTGAACACTGAAGCTTTCTTT
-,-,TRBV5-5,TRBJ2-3,CASSLIRGRPDTQYF,TGTGCCAGCAGCTTAATCCGGGGTCGGCCAGATACGCAGTATTTT
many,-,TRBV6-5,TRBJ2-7,CASSFTPVWGEQYF,TGTGCCAGCAGTTTTACCCCCGTCTGGGGCGAGCAGTACTTC
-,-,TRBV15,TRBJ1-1,CATSREVAGAFF,TGTGCCACCAGCAGAGAGGTGGCTGGAGCTTTCTTT
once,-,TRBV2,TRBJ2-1,CASSEETDNEQFF,TGTGCCAGCAGTGAAGAAACAGACAATGAGCAGTTCTTC
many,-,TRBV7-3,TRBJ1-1,CASSLHSRGPMNTEAFF,TGTGCCAGCAGCTTACATTCACGGGGGCCGATGAACACTGAAGCTTTCTTT
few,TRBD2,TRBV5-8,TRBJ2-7,CASSPTGGAYEQYF,TGTGCCAGCAGCCCGACGGGAGGCGCCTACGAGCAGTACTTC
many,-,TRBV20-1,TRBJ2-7,CSASGGGSISSYEQYF,TGCAGTGCTAGCGGAGGGGGGAGCATAAGCTCCTACGAGCAGTACTTC
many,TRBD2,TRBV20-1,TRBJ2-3,CSARGQREGSSTDTQYF,TGCAGTGCTAGGGGTCAGCGGGAGGGATCTAGCACAGATACGCAGTATTTT
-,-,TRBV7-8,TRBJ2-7,CASSPDDIEQYF,TGTGCCAGCAGCCCAGACGACATAGAGCAGTACTTC
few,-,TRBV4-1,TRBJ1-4,CASSQDTVRRNEKLFF,TGCGCCAGCAGCCAAGATACGGTCAGGCGCAATGAAAAACTGTTTTTT
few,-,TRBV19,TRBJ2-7,CASKGVTSYEQYF,TGTGCCTCAAAGGGAGTAACCTCCTACGAGCAGTACTTC
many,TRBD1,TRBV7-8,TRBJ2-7,CASSSRQGIYEQYF,TGTGCCAGCAGCTCAAGACAGGGGATTTACGAGCAGTACTTC
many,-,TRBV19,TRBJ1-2,CASREGANYGYTF,TGTGCCAGTAGGGAAGGAGCCAACTATGGCTACACCTTC